Below are 2 T cell receptor beta chains sequenced from a single sample in a study of T cell responses to AZD1222 COVID-19 vaccine. Sequencing used immunoSEQ multiplex PCR; TCRdb keeps in-frame clones, though not all of them. The repertoire holds 150,000 to 200,000 clones, 88% seen once, with around 8% in the top ten. The sample here was peripheral blood, taken on day 0 of AZD1222 vaccination. The receptors here all came from an adult in good health.

The chain has TRBV20-1 and TRBJ1-1; 7 bases line up with TRBD1. Germline CDR1 is DFQATT and CDR2 is SNEGSKA (reference sequence). Trimming cost V 3 bases and J 2 bases; bases outside gene matches: 9. The CDR3 is 15 residues long. The CDR3 is CSASFGTAVNTEAFF. CDR3 coding DNA: TGCAGTGCTAGTTTTGGGACAGCTGTTAACACTGAAGCTTTCTTT.

The CDR3 nucleotides read TGTGCCAGCAGACAGGGTGGGACCACTGAAAAACTGTTTTTT. It specifies CASRQGGTTEKLFF. The V and J genes are TRBV13 and TRBJ1-4; TRBD1 is a possible D gene (6 bases). The CDR3 contains 14 residues. Germline values: CDR1 PRHDT, CDR2 FYEKMQ (reference sequence). Trimming removed 6 bases at V and 7 bases at J, with 15 bases between.